Shown below are 11 T cell receptor beta chains from a single sample sequenced in a study of blood T cell repertoires in COVID-19. TCRdb's table, derived via immunoSEQ multiplex PCR, lists solely in-frame clones and lacks some. The sample has about 83,000 clones, roughly 80% seen once. The sample taken for sequencing was peripheral blood. The origin of the receptors is a woman older than 75 with acute or convalescent COVID-19.

The V and J genes are TRBV28 and TRBJ2-7; TRBD2 is a possible D gene (6 bases). The V end lost 6 bases, the J end lost 7 bases, and 13 bases lay between the germline ends. Per the germline V gene, CDR1 is MDHEN and CDR2 is SYDVKM. The CDR3 length is 12 residues. The CDR3 DNA reads as TGTGCCAGCAGCGGGGGTCCCTGGGAGCAGTACTTC. It yields the protein CASSGGPWEQYF.

The chain carries TRBV19 and TRBJ1-4, with D perhaps TRBD1 (6 bases). The CDR3 is 14 amino acids. CDR1 LNHDA and CDR2 SQIVND come from the germline V gene (reference sequence). Trimming stripped 6 bases from V and 5 bases from J, with 13 bases between. CDR3 amino acids: CASSPTGANEKLFF. The DNA for the CDR3 is TGTGCCAGTAGCCCGACAGGAGCAAATGAAAAACTGTTTTTT.

Only a few counts were recorded for this clone. The chain has TRBV5-1 and TRBJ2-1; possibly TRBD1 for D (5 bases). With 4 bases removed from V and 13 bases from J, the gap between germline ends came to 9 bases. The length of the CDR3 is 10 residues. Per germline, CDR1 SGHRS and CDR2 YFSETQ. The DNA of the CDR3 is TGCGCCAGCAGCGGTGACAGACAGTTCTTC. This encodes CASSGDRQFF.

The chain combines TRBV19 with TRBJ2-1; 7 bases fit TRBD2. The CDR3 contains 14 residues. V dropped 1 base and J dropped 8; count of bases not matched to a gene: 5. The germline V gene has CDR1 LNHDA and CDR2 SQIVND (reference sequence). The CDR3 spells CASSIGLAVDEQFF. In DNA form, the CDR3 reads TGTGCCAGTAGTATAGGACTAGCTGTCGATGAGCAGTTCTTC.

The chain has TRBV19 and TRBJ1-5; 7 nucleotides agree with TRBD1. This CDR3 comprises 15 residues. Germline trimming cut 5 bases from V and 7 bases from J; bases unmatched to any gene: 11. CDR1 LNHDA and CDR2 SQIVND come from the germline V gene (reference sequence). CDR3: CASSSTGTVTQPQHF. The CDR3 region has the DNA TGTGCCAGTAGTTCTACCGGGACAGTGACCCAGCCCCAGCATTTT.

V is TRBV7-9 and J is TRBJ2-7; maybe TRBD2 (6 bases). CDR1 and CDR2 (germline): SEHNR, FQNEAQ (reference sequence). The CDR3 runs 14 residues. V lost 5 bases, J lost 0 bases, and 11 bases lay in between. The CDR3 spells CASSRGWSSYEQYF. CDR3 bases: TGTGCCAGCAGCCGGGGGTGGAGCTCCTACGAGCAGTACTTC.

The chain links TRBV29-1 to TRBJ1-2, with 9 positions matching TRBD1. CDR1 is SQVTM, CDR2 ANQGSEA, per germline. The CDR3 has 13 residues. V shed 3 bases, J shed 6 bases, and the junction held 5 bases outside the gene matches. The CDR3, as DNA: TGCAGCGTTGAGTTGGGACAGGGCCATGGCTACACCTTC. Its translation: CSVELGQGHGYTF.

The rearrangement uses TRBV7-2 and TRBJ2-3, with 10 bases aligning to TRBD2. The V gene end was trimmed by 3 bases and the J gene end by 3 bases; junction bases not matched to a gene: 12. This CDR3 region has 18 residues. Germline values: CDR1 SGHTA, CDR2 FQGNSA. The chain's CDR3 is CASSFPQRGGVITDTQYF. DNA for the CDR3: TGTGCCAGCAGCTTTCCCCAGCGGGGGGGCGTTATAACAGATACGCAGTATTTT.

In its sample, this clone was seen once. The chain has TRBV11-2 and TRBJ2-3; D is perhaps TRBD2 (7 bases). Germline CDR1 and CDR2: SGHAT and FQNNGV. This CDR3 has 16 amino acids. The V end lost 5 bases, the J end lost 2 bases, and 17 bases lay between the germline ends. CDR3 sequence: CASSPVGGAITDTQYF. The CDR3 coding sequence is TGTGCCAGCAGCCCGGTAGGGGGGGCCATCACAGATACGCAGTATTTT. The whole variable domain, filled in from reference TRBV11-2 and TRBJ2-3, reads EAGVAQSPRYKIIEKRQSVAFWCNPISGHATLYWYQQILGQGPKLLIQFQNNGVVDDSQLPKDRFSAERLKGVDSTLKIQPAKLEDSAVYLCASSPVGGAITDTQYFGPGTRLTVL.

The chain recombines TRBV6-2 or TRBV6-3 with TRBJ1-1; D is unresolved. With 0 bases removed from V and 8 bases from J, the gap between germline ends came to 13 bases. This CDR3 has 14 residues. Germline lookup yields CDR1 MNHEY and CDR2 SVGEGT. The CDR3 reads CASSYSRGPGEAFF. In DNA form, the CDR3 reads TGTGCCAGCAGTTACTCGCGTGGCCCGGGGGAAGCTTTCTTT.

The chain joins TRBV2 to TRBJ1-2; a possible D gene is TRBD1 (6 bases). Per germline, CDR1 SNHLY and CDR2 FYNNEI. Trimming pared 7 bases from V and 0 bases from J, leaving 12 bases between. The CDR3 sequence is 14 residues long. The CDR3 protein is CASKKDSTNYGYTF. The CDR3 DNA reads as TGTGCCAGCAAAAAGGACAGCACTAACTATGGCTACACCTTC. Full variable domain (outside the CDR3, taken from reference TRBV2 and TRBJ1-2): EPEVTQTPSHQVTQMGQEVILRCVPISNHLYFYWYRQILGQKVEFLVSFYNNEISEKSEIFDDQFSVERPDGSNFTLKIRSTKLEDSAMYFCASKKDSTNYGYTFGSGTRLTVV.